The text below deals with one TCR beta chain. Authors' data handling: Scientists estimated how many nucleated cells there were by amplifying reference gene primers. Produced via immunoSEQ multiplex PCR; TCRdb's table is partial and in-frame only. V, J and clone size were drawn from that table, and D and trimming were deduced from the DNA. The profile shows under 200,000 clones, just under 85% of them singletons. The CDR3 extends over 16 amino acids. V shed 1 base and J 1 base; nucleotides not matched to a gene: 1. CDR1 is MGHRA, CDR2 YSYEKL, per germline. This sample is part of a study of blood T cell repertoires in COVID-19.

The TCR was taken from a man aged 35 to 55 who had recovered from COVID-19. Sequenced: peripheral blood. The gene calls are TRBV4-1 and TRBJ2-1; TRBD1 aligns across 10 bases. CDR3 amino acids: CASSQGQGASYNEQFF. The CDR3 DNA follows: TGCGCCAGCAGCCAAGGACAGGGGGCGTCCTACAATGAGCAGTTCTTC.